The 26 T cell receptor beta chains listed next were all sequenced from one sample in a study of blood T cell repertoires in COVID-19. The assay was immunoSEQ multiplex PCR, and TCRdb's table has in-frame clones only and misses some. This table holds 150,000 or so clones, approximately 88% found once. Sequenced input: peripheral blood. These receptors were taken from a man in his late teens or twenties with active or convalescent COVID-19.

The rearrangement links TRBV11-3 to TRBJ2-1, with 16 bases aligning to TRBD2. J gave up 4 bases and V 5 bases, and 8 bases lay outside the gene matches. Germline values: CDR1 SGHNT, CDR2 YENEEA. The CDR3 totals 18 residues. This chain's CDR3 is CASSPGLAGGPGYNEQFF. CDR3 coding DNA: TGTGCCAGCAGCCCGGGACTAGCGGGAGGGCCGGGTTACAATGAGCAGTTCTTC.

This rearrangement joins TRBV6-1 to TRBJ2-7; maybe TRBD1 (6 bases). This CDR3 has 14 amino acids. V shed 3 bases and J shed 6 bases, with 15 bases lying between them. Germline lookup yields CDR1 MNHNS and CDR2 SASEGT. CDR3 region: CASSDRGRSGEQYF. DNA of the CDR3: TGTGCCAGCAGTGACAGGGGTAGGTCTGGCGAGCAGTACTTC.

The V gene is TRBV29-1, the J gene TRBJ2-2; 9 nucleotides line up with TRBD1. CDR3 length: 14 amino acids. CDR1 SQVTM and CDR2 ANQGSEA come from the germline V gene. J lost 3 bases, V lost 4 bases, and 3 bases had no gene match. The CDR3 DNA is TGCAGCGTTGGGACAGGGGTTTACACCGGGGAGCTGTTTTTT. This codes for CSVGTGVYTGELFF.

CDR3 nucleotide sequence: TGCAGTGCCAGTGAATCCAGGGGGTTAAGCAATCAGCCCCAGCATTTT. It is translated as CSASESRGLSNQPQHF. This rearrangement joins TRBV20-1 to TRBJ1-5, with 7 bases fitting TRBD1. Germline V gene lookup returns CDR1 DFQATT and CDR2 SNEGSKA (reference sequence). J was trimmed by 1 base and V by 6 bases; bases with no gene match: 12. The CDR3 consists of 16 residues.

The rearrangement joins TRBV6-1 to TRBJ2-5; the match to TRBD1 covers 10 bases. Trimming took 3 bases from V and 7 from J; bases not matched to a gene: 8. Germline values: CDR1 MNHNS, CDR2 SASEGT. The length of the CDR3 is 15 residues. CDR3 sequence: CASSDLTGGIGTQYF. The CDR3 nucleotides are TGTGCCAGCAGTGACCTGACAGGGGGCATCGGGACCCAGTACTTC.

The chain links TRBV4-3 to TRBJ2-7; D is perhaps TRBD2 (6 bases). With 1 base removed from V and 0 bases from J, the gap between germline ends came to 13 bases. The CDR3 extends over 16 amino acids. The germline V gene encodes CDR1 LGHNA and CDR2 YSLEER. Here the CDR3 reads CASSQVVTAGSYEQYF. The DNA of the CDR3 is TGCGCCAGCAGCCAAGTGGTTACAGCGGGCTCCTACGAGCAGTACTTC.

The J gene is TRBJ1-5, the V gene TRBV15; weak D call: TRBD1 (6 bases). The CDR3 totals 16 residues. The germline V gene has CDR1 LNHNV and CDR2 YYDKDF (reference sequence). V shed 0 bases and J shed 0 bases, with 9 bases lying between them. The CDR3 DNA reads as TGTGCCACCAGCAGAGACAGGGGTAATAGCAATCAGCCCCAGCATTTT. This encodes CATSRDRGNSNQPQHF.

J is TRBJ2-3 and V is TRBV5-8, with D perhaps matching TRBD2 (5 bases). V shed 2 bases and J shed 3 bases, with 22 bases lying between them. Germline CDR1 reads SGHTS; CDR2 reads YDEGEE. The CDR3 spans 18 residues. The CDR3 DNA sequence: TGTGCCAGCAGCTTAGGATACCGGGAATCTTCGCCTACAGATACGCAGTATTTT. Its translation is CASSLGYRESSPTDTQYF.

This rearrangement joins TRBV27 to TRBJ2-7, with 8 bases identical to TRBD1. The CDR3 totals 15 residues. Germline V gene data show CDR1 as MNHEY and CDR2 as SMNVEV (reference sequence). V trimming: 0 bases; J trimming: 0 bases; junction bases outside the gene matches: 1. Written as DNA, the CDR3 is TGTGCCAGCAGTTTATCGGACAGGGCCTCCTACGAGCAGTACTTC. Its translation: CASSLSDRASYEQYF.

The CDR3 DNA follows: TGTGCCAGCAGCTTCAGTGGAGACTCCTACGAGCAGTACTTC. Translating it yields CASSFSGDSYEQYF. V and J are TRBV11-2 and TRBJ2-7; D gene ambiguous. Trimming left V 3 bases short and J 0 bases short, with 9 bases between. Per the germline V gene, CDR1 is SGHAT and CDR2 is FQNNGV. This CDR3 spans 14 amino acids.

This clone was seen only once. This sequence joins TRBV12-3 or TRBV12-4 and TRBJ1-2; TRBD1 matches 7 bases. V lost 6 bases to trimming and J lost 7 bases; unmatched junction nucleotides: 5. CDR3 size: 12 residues. DNA for the CDR3: TGTGCCAGCAGGCGACAGGGTATTGGCTACACCTTC. Translating it yields CASRRQGIGYTF.

The chain has TRBV18 and TRBJ1-1, with 7 bases lining up with TRBD1. CDR3 length: 15 amino acids. V shed 5 bases and J 0 bases; nucleotides not matched to a gene: 6. CDR1 and CDR2 (germline): KGHSH, LQKENI. CDR3 residues: CASSSDRTMNTEAFF. The CDR3 region has the DNA TGTGCCAGCTCATCGGACAGGACAATGAACACTGAAGCTTTCTTT.

V and J are TRBV12-3 or TRBV12-4 and TRBJ1-3; D is unclear. V lost 3 bases and J 6 bases, leaving 6 bases between the germline ends. The CDR3 has 12 residues. The DNA for the CDR3 is TGTGCCAGCAGTTTTACAGTAAACACCATATATTTT. Protein: CASSFTVNTIYF.

J is TRBJ2-7 and V is TRBV5-1, with 7 bases matching TRBD1. Trimming removed 4 bases from V and 1 base from J; junction bases left unmatched: 8. The CDR3 consists of 15 residues. Germline CDR1 reads SGHRS; CDR2 reads YFSETQ. CDR3 nucleotide sequence: TGCGCCAGCAGCCGAGCGGACAGGAGTTCCTACGAGCAGTACTTC. As protein: CASSRADRSSYEQYF.

This chain uses TRBV24-1 with TRBJ1-5, with D perhaps matching TRBD1 (5 bases). CDR1 and CDR2 (germline): KGHDR, SFDVKD. The CDR3 has 16 residues. Trimming removed 9 bases from V and 2 bases from J, with 19 bases in between. The chain's CDR3 is CATLLPLRVCNQPQHF. CDR3 DNA sequence: TGTGCCACCCTCCTCCCCCTCAGGGTTTGCAATCAGCCCCAGCATTTT.

The chain recombines TRBV5-1 with TRBJ2-3; 8 bases align to TRBD2. The CDR3 sequence is 16 residues long. J was trimmed by 0 bases and V by 7 bases; bases with no gene match: 10. CDR1 and CDR2 (germline): SGHRS, YFSETQ. In DNA, the CDR3 is TGCGCCAGCCTCCTCGGACTAGCACAAAGCACAGATACGCAGTATTTT. Translating gives CASLLGLAQSTDTQYF.

The V and J genes are TRBV7-3 and TRBJ1-6, with TRBD1 as a possible D gene (5 bases). The CDR3 loop spans 15 amino acids. The germline V and J ends were trimmed by 1 base and 8 bases, with 12 bases remaining between them. Germline V lookup: CDR1 SGHTA, CDR2 FQGTGA. The CDR3 loop reads CASSLNGGDDSPLHF. The CDR3 DNA reads as TGTGCCAGCAGCTTAAATGGGGGGGACGATTCACCCCTCCACTTT.

In its sample, this clone was seen once. Within the sample, other DNA sequences also encode this same CDR3. J is TRBJ1-2 and V is TRBV2; the match to TRBD1 covers 8 bases. Per germline, CDR1 SNHLY and CDR2 FYNNEI. Trimming cost V 4 bases and J 5 bases; bases outside gene matches: 0. The CDR3 length is 12 residues. The CDR3 nucleotides are TGTGCCAGCAGTGGGACAGGGTATGGCTACACCTTC. Protein sequence: CASSGTGYGYTF.

The count of this clone is one. The V gene is TRBV9, the J gene TRBJ2-1, with TRBD2 identical over 11 bases. CDR1 is SGDLS and CDR2 is YYNGEE in the germline V gene. The length of the CDR3 is 15 residues. The ends lost 3 bases at V and 12 bases at J; junction bases unmatched: 11. In nucleotides, the CDR3 is TGTGCCAGCAGCGCTAGCGGGGGGTCCCACGGGTCGCAGTTCTTC. Amino acids: CASSASGGSHGSQFF.

This clone was recorded a few times. As DNA, the CDR3 is TGTGCCAGCAGCCCTGGCCCCACCTACGAGCAGTACTTC. This sequence encodes CASSPGPTYEQYF. The chain combines TRBV7-6 with TRBJ2-7, with D unclear. This CDR3 has 13 amino acids. The V and J ends lost 5 bases and 2 bases respectively, with 10 bases between them. The germline gives CDR1 SGHVS, CDR2 FNYEAQ.

The table lists this clone with a count of one. Here the CDR3 reads CATSKDRDASYEQYF. The DNA for the CDR3 is TGTGCCACCAGCAAAGACAGGGATGCGTCCTACGAGCAGTACTTC. V gene TRBV15 combines with J gene TRBJ2-7; the match to TRBD1 covers 7 bases. The CDR3 sequence is 15 residues long. In germline, CDR1 is LNHNV, CDR2 YYDKDF (reference sequence). V lost 4 bases and J lost 1; bases outside the gene matches: 7.

The V and J genes are TRBV7-7 and TRBJ2-2; 8 nucleotides match TRBD1. This CDR3 has 15 amino acids. The germline CDR1 and CDR2 sequences are SSHAT and FNYEAQ (reference sequence). Trimming at V came to 6 bases and at J to 4 bases, leaving 7 bases not matched to a gene. The CDR3 sequence is CASSAGQATTGELFF. The CDR3 DNA is TGTGCCAGCAGTGCGGGACAGGCGACCACCGGGGAGCTGTTTTTT.

This rearrangement joins TRBV7-2 to TRBJ1-5; possibly TRBD1 for D (5 bases). CDR3 length: 15 residues. V lost 3 bases and J 6 bases, leaving 15 bases between the germline ends. Germline assignment: CDR1 SGHTA and CDR2 FQGNSA. CDR3 DNA sequence: TGTGCCAGCAGCTTTGGGGGGAGAAGCTTTCAGCCCCAGCATTTT. It encodes CASSFGGRSFQPQHF.

The chain has TRBV3-1 (or the pseudogene TRBV3-2) and TRBJ2-7; TRBD1 matches at 7 bases. Trimming cost V 4 bases and J 2 bases; bases outside gene matches: 5. Germline lookup yields CDR1 LGHDT and CDR2 YNNKEL (reference sequence). The CDR3 spans 14 residues. As DNA, the CDR3 is TGTGCCAGCAGCCCCCGGGACAGTCCCTACGAGCAGTACTTC. This sequence encodes CASSPRDSPYEQYF.

The V call is TRBV5-4, the J call TRBJ1-6; D is unclear. The V end was cut by 0 bases, the J end by 7 bases, with 11 bases between. In germline, CDR1 is SGHNT, CDR2 YYREEE (reference sequence). The CDR3 runs 15 residues. For the CDR3, the DNA is TGTGCCAGCAGCTTGGGACGAGGGAACAATTCACCCCTCCACTTT. This translates into CASSLGRGNNSPLHF.

The chain joins TRBV7-2 to TRBJ1-6; D is ambiguous. Trimming shortened V by 5 bases and J by 1 base, and 9 bases separated the two germline ends. The germline V gene encodes CDR1 SGHTA and CDR2 FQGNSA. CDR3 size: 15 residues. The CDR3 loop is CASSESFSYNSPLHF. The CDR3 nucleotides are TGTGCCAGCAGCGAAAGCTTTTCCTATAATTCACCCCTCCACTTT. Drawing the rest from reference TRBV7-2 and TRBJ1-6, the complete variable domain is GAGVSQSPSNKVTEKGKDVELRCDPISGHTALYWYRQSLGQGLEFLIYFQGNSAPDKSGLPSDRFSAERTGGSVSTLTIQRTQQEDSAVYLCASSESFSYNSPLHFGNGTRLTVT.